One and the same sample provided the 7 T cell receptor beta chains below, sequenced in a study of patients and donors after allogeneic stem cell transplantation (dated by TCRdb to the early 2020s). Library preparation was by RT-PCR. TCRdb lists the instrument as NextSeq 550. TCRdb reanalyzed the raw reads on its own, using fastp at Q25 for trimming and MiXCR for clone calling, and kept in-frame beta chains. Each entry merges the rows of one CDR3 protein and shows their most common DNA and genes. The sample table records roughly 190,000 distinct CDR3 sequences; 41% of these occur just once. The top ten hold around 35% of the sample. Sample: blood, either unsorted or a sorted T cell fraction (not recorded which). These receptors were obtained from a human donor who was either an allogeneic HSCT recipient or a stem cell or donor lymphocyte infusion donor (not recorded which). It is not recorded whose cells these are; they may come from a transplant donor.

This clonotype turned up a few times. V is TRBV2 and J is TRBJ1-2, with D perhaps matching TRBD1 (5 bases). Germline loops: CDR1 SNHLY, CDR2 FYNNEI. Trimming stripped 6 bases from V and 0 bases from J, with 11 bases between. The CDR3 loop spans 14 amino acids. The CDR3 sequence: CASSEEGPNYGYTF. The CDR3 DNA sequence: TGTGCCAGCAGCGAGGAGGGACCTAACTATGGCTACACCTTC.

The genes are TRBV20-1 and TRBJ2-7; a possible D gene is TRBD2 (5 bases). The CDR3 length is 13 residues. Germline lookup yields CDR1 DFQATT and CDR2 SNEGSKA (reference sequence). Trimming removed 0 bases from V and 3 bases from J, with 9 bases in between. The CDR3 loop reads CSARETNYYEQYF. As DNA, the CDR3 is TGCAGTGCTAGAGAGACTAACTACTACGAGCAGTACTTC.

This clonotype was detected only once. CDR3 loop: CASSPQGPSSTDTQYF. In DNA, the CDR3 is TGTGCCAGCAGCCCGCAGGGGCCGTCCAGCACAGATACGCAGTATTTT. V gene TRBV11-2 combines with J gene TRBJ2-3; a possible D gene is TRBD1 (6 bases). Between the trimmed V and J ends, which lost 5 bases and 0 bases, there was a span of 15 bases. Per germline, CDR1 SGHAT and CDR2 FQNNGV. The CDR3 covers 16 residues.

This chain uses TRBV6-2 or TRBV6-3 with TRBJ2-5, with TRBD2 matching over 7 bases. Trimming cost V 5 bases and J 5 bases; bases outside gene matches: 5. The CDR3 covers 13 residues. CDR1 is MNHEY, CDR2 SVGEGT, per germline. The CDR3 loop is CASSKLASETQYF. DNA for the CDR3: TGTGCCAGCAGTAAACTAGCGTCGGAGACCCAGTACTTC.

The CDR3 region has the DNA TGTGCCAGCAGCTTGGGACCGAGGAATACGCAGTATTTT. It yields the protein CASSLGPRNTQYF. The gene calls are TRBV11-3 and TRBJ2-3, with D perhaps TRBD1 or TRBD2 (5 bases each). Germline CDR1 is SGHNT and CDR2 is YENEEA. The length of the CDR3 is 13 residues. V was cut by 3 bases and J by 7 bases, with 11 bases left in between.

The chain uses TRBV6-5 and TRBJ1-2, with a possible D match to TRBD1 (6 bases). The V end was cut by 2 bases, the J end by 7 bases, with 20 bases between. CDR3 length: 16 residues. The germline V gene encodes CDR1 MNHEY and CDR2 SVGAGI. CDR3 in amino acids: CASSYAKTGLAGGYTF. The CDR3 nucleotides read TGTGCCAGCAGTTACGCAAAGACAGGCTTAGCGGGTGGCTACACCTTC.

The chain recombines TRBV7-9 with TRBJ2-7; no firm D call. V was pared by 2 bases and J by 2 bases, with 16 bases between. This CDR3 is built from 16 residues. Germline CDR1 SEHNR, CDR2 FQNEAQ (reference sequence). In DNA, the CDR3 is TGTGCCAGCAGCTTAATAGTATTGGAGTTCCCCTACGAGCAGTACTTC. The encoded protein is CASSLIVLEFPYEQYF.